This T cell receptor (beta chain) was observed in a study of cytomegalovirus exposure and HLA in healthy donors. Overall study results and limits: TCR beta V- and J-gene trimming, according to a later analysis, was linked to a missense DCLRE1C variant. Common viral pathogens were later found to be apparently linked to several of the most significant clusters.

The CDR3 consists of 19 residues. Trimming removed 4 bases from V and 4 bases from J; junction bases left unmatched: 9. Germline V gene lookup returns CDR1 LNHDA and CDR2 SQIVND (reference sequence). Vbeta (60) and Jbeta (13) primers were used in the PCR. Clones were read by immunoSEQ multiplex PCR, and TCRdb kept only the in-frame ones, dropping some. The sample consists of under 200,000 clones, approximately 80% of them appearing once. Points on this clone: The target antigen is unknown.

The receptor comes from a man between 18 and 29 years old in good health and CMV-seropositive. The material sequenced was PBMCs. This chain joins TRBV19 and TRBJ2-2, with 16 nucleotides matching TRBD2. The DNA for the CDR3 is TGTGCCAGTAGTAGAGGGGGACTAGCGGGAGGGCCGAGCACCGGGGAGCTGTTTTTT. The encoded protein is CASSRGGLAGGPSTGELFF.